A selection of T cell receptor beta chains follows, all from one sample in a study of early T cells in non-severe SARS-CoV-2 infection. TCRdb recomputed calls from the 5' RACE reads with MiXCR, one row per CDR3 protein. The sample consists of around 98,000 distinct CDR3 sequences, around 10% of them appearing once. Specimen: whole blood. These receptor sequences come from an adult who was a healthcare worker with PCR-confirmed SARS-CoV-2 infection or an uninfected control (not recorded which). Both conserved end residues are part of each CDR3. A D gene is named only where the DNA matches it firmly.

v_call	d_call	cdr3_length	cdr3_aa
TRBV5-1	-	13	CASSLVVAGELFF
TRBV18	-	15	CASSPRHGGSDTQYF
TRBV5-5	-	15	CASSFPDKEENEQFF
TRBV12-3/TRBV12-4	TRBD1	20	CASSPFPGQVSPGTNEKLFF
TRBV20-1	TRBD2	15	CSARDVTSGRNEQFF
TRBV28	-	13	CASSPGIPQPQHF
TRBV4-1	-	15	CASSQERQENSPLHF
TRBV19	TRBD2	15	CASGTSGSWTGELFF
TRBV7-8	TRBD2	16	CASSLPASGSNNEQFF
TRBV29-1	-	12	CSVGPSTDTQYF
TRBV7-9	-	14	CASSFAAGDYGYTF
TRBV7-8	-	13	CASSLGGLETQYF
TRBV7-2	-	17	CASSLVGRGTSYHGYTF
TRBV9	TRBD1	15	CASSARQGPNTEAFF
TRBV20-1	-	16	CSASRVHMGNTGELFF
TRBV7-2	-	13	CASSAGLNEKLFF
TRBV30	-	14	CAWRTGGNTGELFF
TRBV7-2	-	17	CASSLDPLTNRQETQYF
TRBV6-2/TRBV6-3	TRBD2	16	CASSRNLAGEYNEQFF
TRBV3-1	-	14	CASSPPGGTNVLTF
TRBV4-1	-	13	CASSQEQAGEQYF
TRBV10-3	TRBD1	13	CATNGQVNTEAFF
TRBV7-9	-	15	CASSLVGDLDYGYTF
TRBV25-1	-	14	CASSAAGSGQPQHF
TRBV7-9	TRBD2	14	CASSLEAGALKQYF